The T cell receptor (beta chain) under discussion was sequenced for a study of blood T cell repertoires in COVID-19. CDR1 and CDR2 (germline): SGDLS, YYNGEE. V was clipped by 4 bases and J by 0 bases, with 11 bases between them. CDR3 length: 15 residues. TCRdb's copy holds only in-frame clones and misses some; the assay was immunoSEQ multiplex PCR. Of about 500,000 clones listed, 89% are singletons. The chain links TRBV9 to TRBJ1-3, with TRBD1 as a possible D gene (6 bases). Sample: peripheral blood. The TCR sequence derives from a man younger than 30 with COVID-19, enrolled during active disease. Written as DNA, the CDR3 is TGTGCCAGCAGCCCAACAGGGTTCTCTGGAAACACCATATATTTT. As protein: CASSPTGFSGNTIYF.